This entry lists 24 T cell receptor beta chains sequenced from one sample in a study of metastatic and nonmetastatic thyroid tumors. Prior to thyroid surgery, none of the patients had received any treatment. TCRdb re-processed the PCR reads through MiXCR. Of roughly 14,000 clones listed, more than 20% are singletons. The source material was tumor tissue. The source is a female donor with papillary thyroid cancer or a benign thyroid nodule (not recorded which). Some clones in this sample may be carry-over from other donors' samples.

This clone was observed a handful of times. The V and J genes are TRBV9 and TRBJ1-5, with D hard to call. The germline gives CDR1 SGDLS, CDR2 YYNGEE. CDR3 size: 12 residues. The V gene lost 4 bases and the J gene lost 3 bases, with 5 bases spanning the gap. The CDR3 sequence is CASSRDNQPQHF. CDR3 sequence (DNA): TGTGCCAGCAGCCGGGACAATCAGCCCCAGCATTTT.

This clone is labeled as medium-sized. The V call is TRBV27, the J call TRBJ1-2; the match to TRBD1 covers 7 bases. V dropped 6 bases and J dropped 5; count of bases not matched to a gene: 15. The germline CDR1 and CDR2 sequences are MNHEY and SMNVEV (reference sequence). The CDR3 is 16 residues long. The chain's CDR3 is CASRPRDSSTSYGYTF. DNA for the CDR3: TGTGCCAGCAGACCCCGGGACAGTTCCACGTCTTATGGCTACACCTTC.

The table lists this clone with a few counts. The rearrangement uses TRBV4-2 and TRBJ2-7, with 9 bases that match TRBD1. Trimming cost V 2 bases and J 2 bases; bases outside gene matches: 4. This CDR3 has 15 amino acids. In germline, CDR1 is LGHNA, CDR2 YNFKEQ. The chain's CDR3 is CASSQPGQGTYEQYF. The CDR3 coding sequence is TGTGCCAGCAGCCAACCGGGACAGGGAACCTACGAGCAGTACTTC.

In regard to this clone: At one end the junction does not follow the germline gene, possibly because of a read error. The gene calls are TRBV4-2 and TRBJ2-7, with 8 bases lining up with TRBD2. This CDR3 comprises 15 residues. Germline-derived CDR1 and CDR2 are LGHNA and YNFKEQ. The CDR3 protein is CANSQDPGGPDEQYF. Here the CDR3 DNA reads TGTGCCAACAGCCAAGATCCGGGAGGGCCGGACGAGCAGTACTTT.

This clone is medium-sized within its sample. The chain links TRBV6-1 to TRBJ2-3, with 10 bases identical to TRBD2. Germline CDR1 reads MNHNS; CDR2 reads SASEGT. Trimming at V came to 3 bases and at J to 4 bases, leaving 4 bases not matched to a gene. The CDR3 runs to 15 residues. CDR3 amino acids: CASSDLAGVPDTQYF. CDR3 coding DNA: TGTGCCAGCAGTGACCTAGCGGGAGTTCCAGATACGCAGTATTTT.

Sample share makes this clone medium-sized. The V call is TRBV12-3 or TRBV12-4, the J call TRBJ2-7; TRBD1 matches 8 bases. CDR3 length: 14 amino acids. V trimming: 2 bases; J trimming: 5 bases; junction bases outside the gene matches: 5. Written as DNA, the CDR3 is TGTGCCAGCAGTTTATCGACAGGGGTAAACGAGCAGTACTTC. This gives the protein CASSLSTGVNEQYF.

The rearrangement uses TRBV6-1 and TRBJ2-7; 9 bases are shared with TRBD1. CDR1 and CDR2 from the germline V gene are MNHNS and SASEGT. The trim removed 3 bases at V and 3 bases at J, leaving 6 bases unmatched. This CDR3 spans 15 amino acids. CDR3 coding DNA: TGTGCCAGCAGTGAGAGATGGGACAGGGACTACGAGCAGTACTTC. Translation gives CASSERWDRDYEQYF.

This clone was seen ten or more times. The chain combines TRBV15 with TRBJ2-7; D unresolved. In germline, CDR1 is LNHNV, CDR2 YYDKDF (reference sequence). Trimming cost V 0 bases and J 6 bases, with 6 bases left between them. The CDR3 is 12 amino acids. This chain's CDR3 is CATSRDETEQYF. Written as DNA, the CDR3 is TGTGCCACCAGCAGAGATGAGACCGAGCAGTACTTC.

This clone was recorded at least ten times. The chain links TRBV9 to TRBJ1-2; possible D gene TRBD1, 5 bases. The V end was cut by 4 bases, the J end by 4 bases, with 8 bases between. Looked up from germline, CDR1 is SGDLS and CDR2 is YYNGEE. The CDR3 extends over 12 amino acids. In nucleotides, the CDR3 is TGTGCCAGCAGCCCGGGGACCTATGGCTACACCTTC. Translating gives CASSPGTYGYTF.

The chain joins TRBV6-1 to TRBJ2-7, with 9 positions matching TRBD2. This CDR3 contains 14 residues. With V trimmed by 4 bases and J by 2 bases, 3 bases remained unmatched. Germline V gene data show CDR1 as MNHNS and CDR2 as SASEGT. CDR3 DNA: TGTGCCAGCAGTGTGACTAGCGGACCCTACGAGCAGTACTTC. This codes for CASSVTSGPYEQYF.

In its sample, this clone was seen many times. The CDR3 coding sequence is TGTGCCAGCAGTTTCGTTCGGAGGGGGGGGTACAATGAGCAGTTCTTC. Translation: CASSFVRRGGYNEQFF. The chain employs TRBV28 and TRBJ2-1; D may be TRBD2 (7 bases). This CDR3 is 16 amino acids long. V shed 3 bases and J shed 4 bases, with 16 bases lying between them. Germline values: CDR1 MDHEN, CDR2 SYDVKM.

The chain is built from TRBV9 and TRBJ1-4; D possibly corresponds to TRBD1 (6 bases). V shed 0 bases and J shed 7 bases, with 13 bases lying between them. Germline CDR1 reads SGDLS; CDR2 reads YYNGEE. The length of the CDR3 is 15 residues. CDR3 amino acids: CASSVAVGAGEKLFF. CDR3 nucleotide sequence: TGTGCCAGCAGCGTAGCTGTGGGGGCGGGTGAAAAACTGTTTTTT.

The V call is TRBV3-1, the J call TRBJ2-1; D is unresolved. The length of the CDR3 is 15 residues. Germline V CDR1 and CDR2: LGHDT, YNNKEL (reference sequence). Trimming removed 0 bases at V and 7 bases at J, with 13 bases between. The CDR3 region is CASSQDPSGFNEQFF. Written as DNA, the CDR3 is TGTGCCAGCAGCCAAGACCCTTCGGGTTTTAATGAGCAGTTCTTC.

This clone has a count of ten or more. As DNA, the CDR3 is TGTGCCAGCAGCGGGGGACTAGCGGCCTCCTACAATGAGCAGTTCTTC. This translates into CASSGGLAASYNEQFF. This chain uses TRBV5-4 with TRBJ2-1; 11 nucleotides agree with TRBD2. The V gene's germline CDR1 is SGHNT and CDR2 YYREEE (reference sequence). Losses at the gene ends were 4 bases for V and 0 bases for J; bases not matched to a gene: 3. CDR3 length equals 16 residues.

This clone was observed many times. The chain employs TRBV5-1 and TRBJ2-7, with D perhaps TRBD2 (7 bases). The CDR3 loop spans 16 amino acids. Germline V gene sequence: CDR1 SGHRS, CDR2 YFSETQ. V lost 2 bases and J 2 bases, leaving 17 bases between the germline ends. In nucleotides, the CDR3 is TGCGCCAGCAGCTTAGGCGCACAGGGAGGGGCCTACGAGCAGTACTTC. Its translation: CASSLGAQGGAYEQYF.

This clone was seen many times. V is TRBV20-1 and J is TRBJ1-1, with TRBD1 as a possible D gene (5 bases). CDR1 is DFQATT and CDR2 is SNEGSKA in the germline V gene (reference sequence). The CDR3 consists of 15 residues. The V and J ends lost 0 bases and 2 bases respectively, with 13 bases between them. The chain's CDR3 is CSARDLGRRNTEAFF. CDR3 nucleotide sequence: TGCAGTGCTAGAGATCTGGGGCGGAGAAACACTGAAGCTTTCTTT.

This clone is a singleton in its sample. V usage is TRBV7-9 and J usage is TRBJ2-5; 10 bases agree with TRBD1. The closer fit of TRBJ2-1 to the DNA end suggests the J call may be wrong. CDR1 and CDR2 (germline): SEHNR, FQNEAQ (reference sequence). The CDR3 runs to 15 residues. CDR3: CASSLEGQGVNEQFF. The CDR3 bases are TGTGCCAGCAGCTTAGAAGGACAGGGGGTGAATGAGCAGTTCTTC.

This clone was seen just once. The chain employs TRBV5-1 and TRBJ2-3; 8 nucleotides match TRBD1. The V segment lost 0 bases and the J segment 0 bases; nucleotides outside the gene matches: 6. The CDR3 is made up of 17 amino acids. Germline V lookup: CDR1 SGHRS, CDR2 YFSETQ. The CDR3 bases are TGCGCCAGCAGCTTGGCGGCAGGGGGCAAGAGCACAGATACGCAGTATTTT. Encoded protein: CASSLAAGGKSTDTQYF.

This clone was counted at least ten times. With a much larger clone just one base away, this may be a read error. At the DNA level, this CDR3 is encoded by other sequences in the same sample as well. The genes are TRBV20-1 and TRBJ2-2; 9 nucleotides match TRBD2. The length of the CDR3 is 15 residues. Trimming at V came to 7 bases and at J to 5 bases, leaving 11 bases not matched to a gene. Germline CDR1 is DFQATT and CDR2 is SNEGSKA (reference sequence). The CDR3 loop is CSVKRGTSLTGELFF. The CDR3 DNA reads TGCAGTGTTAAACGGGGGACTAGCCTGACCGGGGAGCTGTTTTTT.

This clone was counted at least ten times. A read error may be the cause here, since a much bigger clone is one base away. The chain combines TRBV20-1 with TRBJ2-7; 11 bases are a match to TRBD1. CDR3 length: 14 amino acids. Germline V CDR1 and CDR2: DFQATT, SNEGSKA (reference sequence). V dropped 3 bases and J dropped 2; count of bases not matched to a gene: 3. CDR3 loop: CSASVDRGPYEQYF. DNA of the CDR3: TGCAGTGCTAGCGTGGACAGGGGGCCCTACGAGCAGTACTTC.

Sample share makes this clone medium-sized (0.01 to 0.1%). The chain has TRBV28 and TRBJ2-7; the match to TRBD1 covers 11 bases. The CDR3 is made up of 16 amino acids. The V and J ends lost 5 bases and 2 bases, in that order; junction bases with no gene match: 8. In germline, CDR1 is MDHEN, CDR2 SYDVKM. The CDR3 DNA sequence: TGTGCCAGCAGTCCATCCGGGACAGGGGGTCCCTACGAGCAGTACTTC. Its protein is CASSPSGTGGPYEQYF. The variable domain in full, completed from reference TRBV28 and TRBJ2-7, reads DVKVTQSSRYLVKRTGEKVFLECVQDMDHENMFWYRQDPGLGLRLIYFSYDVKMKEKGDIPEGYSVSREKKERFSLILESASTNQTSMYLCASSPSGTGGPYEQYFGPGTRLTVT.

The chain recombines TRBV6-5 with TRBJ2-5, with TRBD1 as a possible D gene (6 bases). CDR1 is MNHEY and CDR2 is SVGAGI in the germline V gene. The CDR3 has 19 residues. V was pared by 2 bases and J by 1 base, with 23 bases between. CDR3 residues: CASSYRMAEHRVTQETQYF. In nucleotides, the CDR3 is TGTGCCAGCAGTTACCGGATGGCCGAACACAGGGTGACCCAAGAGACCCAGTACTTC.

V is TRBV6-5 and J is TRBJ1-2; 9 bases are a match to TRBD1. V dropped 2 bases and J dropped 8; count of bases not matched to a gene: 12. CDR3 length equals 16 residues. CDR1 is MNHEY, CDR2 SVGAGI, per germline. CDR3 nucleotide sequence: TGTGCCAGCAGTTACACCACAGGGGGCACATCAGGAGGCTACACCTTC. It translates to CASSYTTGGTSGGYTF.

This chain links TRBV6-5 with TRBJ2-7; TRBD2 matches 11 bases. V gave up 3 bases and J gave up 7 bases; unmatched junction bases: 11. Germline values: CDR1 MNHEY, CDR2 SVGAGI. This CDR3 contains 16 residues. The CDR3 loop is CASSYTGTSGHWEQYF. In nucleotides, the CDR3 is TGTGCCAGCAGTTATACCGGGACTAGCGGTCACTGGGAGCAGTACTTC.